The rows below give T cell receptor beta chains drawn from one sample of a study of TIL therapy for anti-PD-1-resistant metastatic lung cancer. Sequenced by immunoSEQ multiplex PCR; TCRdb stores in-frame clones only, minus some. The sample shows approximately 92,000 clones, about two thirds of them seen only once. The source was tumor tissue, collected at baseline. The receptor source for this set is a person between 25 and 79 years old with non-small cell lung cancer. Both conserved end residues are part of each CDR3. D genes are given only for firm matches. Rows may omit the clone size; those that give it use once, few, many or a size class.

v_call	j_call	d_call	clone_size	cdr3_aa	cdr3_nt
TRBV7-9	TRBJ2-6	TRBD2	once	CASSRTQAGGTSGANVLTF	TGTGCCAGCAGCCGTACCCAAGCGGGAGGAACCTCTGGGGCCAACGTCCTGACTTTC
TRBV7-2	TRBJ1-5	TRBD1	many	CASSSTGIKGQPQHF	TGTGCCAGCAGCTCGACAGGGATTAAGGGGCAGCCCCAGCATTTT
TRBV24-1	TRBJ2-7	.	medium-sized	CATGAEGDEQYF	TGTGCCACCGGGGCAGAAGGGGACGAGCAGTACTTC
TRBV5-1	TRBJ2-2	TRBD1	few	CASSFRQGTGELFF	TGCGCCAGCAGCTTTCGACAGGGGACCGGGGAGCTGTTTTTT
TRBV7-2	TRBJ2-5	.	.	CASSLYGLQETQYF	TGTGCCAGCAGCTTATATGGACTTCAAGAGACCCAGTACTTC
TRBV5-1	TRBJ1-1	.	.	CASAPWGRGTEAFF	TGCGCCAGCGCCCCCTGGGGAAGAGGCACTGAAGCTTTCTTT
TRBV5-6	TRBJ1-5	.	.	CASSELNQPQHF	TGTGCCAGCAGCGAGCTAAATCAGCCCCAGCATTTT
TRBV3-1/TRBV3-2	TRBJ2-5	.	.	CASSRDQGQTQYF	TGTGCCAGCAGCCGCGACCAGGGGCAGACCCAGTACTTC
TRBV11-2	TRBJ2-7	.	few	CASSGGGNAQYF	TGTGCCAGCAGCGGTGGGGGGAACGCGCAGTACTTC
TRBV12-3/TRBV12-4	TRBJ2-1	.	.	CASSRYNEQFF	TGTGCCAGCAGTCGATACAATGAGCAGTTCTTC
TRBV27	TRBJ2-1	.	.	CASSPTQVHEQFF	TGTGCCAGCAGTCCAACCCAGGTCCATGAGCAGTTCTTC
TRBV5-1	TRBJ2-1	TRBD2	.	CASSFSGRGGNEQFF	TGCGCCAGCAGCTTCAGCGGGAGGGGGGGCAATGAGCAGTTCTTC
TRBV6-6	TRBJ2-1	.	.	CASRSPADLGNEQFF	TGTGCCAGCAGATCGCCCGCGGACTTGGGCAATGAGCAGTTCTTC
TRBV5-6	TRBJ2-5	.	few	CASSQIQETQYF	TGTGCCAGCAGCCAAATCCAAGAGACCCAGTACTTC
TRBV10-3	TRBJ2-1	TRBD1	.	CAISAPLQGVRDEQFF	TGTGCCATCAGTGCCCCTCTTCAGGGGGTACGGGATGAGCAGTTCTTC
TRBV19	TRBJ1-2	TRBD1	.	CASSSRDRVDYGYTF	TGTGCCAGTAGTTCGCGGGACAGGGTTGACTATGGCTACACCTTC
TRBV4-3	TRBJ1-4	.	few	CASSQESRTVDEKLFF	TGCGCCAGCAGCCAAGAATCCAGGACAGTGGATGAAAAACTGTTTTTT
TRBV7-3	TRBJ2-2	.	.	CASSLFAGGNTGELFF	TGTGCCAGCAGCTTATTTGCGGGCGGGAACACCGGGGAGCTGTTTTTT
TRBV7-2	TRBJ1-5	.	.	CASSLGGGAGNQPQHF	TGTGCCAGCAGCTTAGGGGGTGGGGCGGGCAATCAGCCCCAGCATTTT
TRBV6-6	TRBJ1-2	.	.	CASSYSGGPGGYTF	TGTGCCAGCAGTTACTCGGGGGGGCCGGGTGGCTACACCTTC
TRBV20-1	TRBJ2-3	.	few	CSASLADTQYF	TGCAGTGCTAGTTTAGCGGATACGCAGTATTTT
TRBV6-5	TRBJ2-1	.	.	CASSQTGFREQFF	TGTGCCAGCAGCCAAACAGGCTTCAGGGAGCAGTTCTTC
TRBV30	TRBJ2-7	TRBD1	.	CAWSVGGQGRRGKDEQYF	TGTGCCTGGAGTGTAGGAGGACAGGGGAGGCGGGGAAAGGACGAGCAGTACTTC
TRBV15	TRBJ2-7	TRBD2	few	CATASGRSYEQYF	TGTGCCACCGCTAGCGGACGCTCCTACGAGCAGTACTTC
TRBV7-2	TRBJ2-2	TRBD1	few	CASSLTGPGELFF	TGTGCCAGCAGCCTGACAGGGCCCGGGGAGCTGTTTTTT
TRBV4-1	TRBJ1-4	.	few	CASRLYYNEKLFF	TGCGCCAGCAGGCTATATTACAATGAAAAACTGTTTTTT
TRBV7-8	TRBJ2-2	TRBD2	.	CASSAAGLAGEAIAGELFF	TGTGCCAGCAGCGCCGCGGGACTAGCGGGAGAGGCTATCGCCGGGGAGCTGTTTTTT
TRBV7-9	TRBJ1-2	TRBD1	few	CASSLAGTGRNYGYTF	TGTGCCAGCAGCTTAGCGGGGACAGGGAGAAACTATGGCTACACCTTC
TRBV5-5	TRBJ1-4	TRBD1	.	CASSWGQGGEKLFF	TGTGCCAGCAGCTGGGGACAGGGAGGGGAAAAACTGTTTTTT
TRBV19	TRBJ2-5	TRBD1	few	CASRTGNGETQYF	TGTGCCAGTAGGACAGGGAACGGAGAGACCCAGTACTTC
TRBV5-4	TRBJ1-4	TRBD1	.	CASSQSSAGGLRKLFF	TGTGCCAGCAGCCAATCCTCGGCAGGGGGACTGAGGAAACTGTTTTTT
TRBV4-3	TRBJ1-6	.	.	CASSQDRTRDSPLHF	TGCGCCAGCAGCCAAGATCGGACCCGGGATTCACCCCTCCACTTT
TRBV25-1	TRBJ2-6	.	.	CASTPGVSGANVLTF	TGTGCCAGCACTCCAGGCGTTTCTGGGGCCAACGTCCTGACTTTC
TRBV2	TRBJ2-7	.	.	CASGFQGGIFSEQYF	TGTGCCAGCGGCTTTCAGGGTGGGATTTTTTCCGAGCAGTACTTC
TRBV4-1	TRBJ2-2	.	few	CASSRVDGELFF	TGCGCCAGCAGCCGAGTAGACGGGGAGCTGTTTTTT
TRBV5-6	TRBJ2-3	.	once	CASSLDRGRADTQYF	TGTGCCAGCAGCTTGGACAGGGGGAGGGCAGATACGCAGTATTTT
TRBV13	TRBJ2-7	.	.	CASSPGTPREQYF	TGTGCCAGCAGCCCCGGGACCCCCCGGGAGCAGTACTTC
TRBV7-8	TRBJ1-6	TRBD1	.	CASRLSRGQRDSPLHF	TGTGCCAGCAGGTTATCGAGGGGACAGAGAGATTCACCCCTCCACTTT
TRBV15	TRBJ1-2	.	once	CATSRVRGGYTF	TGTGCCACCAGCAGAGTAAGGGGCGGCTACACCTTC
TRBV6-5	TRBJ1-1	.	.	CASSVGDLKSFF	TGTGCCAGCAGCGTAGGGGACTTGAAATCTTTCTTT
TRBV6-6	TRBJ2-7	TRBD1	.	CASSYTDRGPYEQYF	TGTGCCAGCAGTTACACTGACAGGGGGCCCTACGAGCAGTACTTC
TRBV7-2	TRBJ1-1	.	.	CASSSPRGGRNTEAFF	TGTGCCAGCAGCTCTCCCCGGGGGGGGAGAAACACTGAAGCTTTCTTT
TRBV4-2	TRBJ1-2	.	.	CASSLADRNYGYTF	TGTGCCAGCAGCCTGGCGGACCGAAACTATGGCTACACCTTC
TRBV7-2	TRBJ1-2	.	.	CASSLGQGSYGYTF	TGTGCCAGCAGCTTAGGACAAGGGAGCTATGGCTACACCTTC
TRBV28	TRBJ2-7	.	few	CASSLSSTYEQYF	TGTGCCAGCAGTTTATCGTCAACCTACGAGCAGTACTTC
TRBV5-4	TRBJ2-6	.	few	CASNPAGANVLTF	TGTGCCAGCAACCCCGCTGGGGCCAACGTCCTGACTTTC
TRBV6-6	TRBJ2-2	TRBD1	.	CASSSNRGVGELFF	TGTGCCAGCAGTTCCAACAGGGGAGTCGGGGAGCTGTTTTTT
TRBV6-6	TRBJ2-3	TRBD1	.	CAAMRDSGADTQYF	TGTGCCGCTATGAGGGACAGTGGCGCAGATACGCAGTATTTT
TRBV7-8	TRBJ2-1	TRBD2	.	CASSRGTSGNNEQFF	TGTGCCAGCAGCCGAGGGACTAGCGGCAACAATGAGCAGTTCTTC
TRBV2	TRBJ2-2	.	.	CASSEHGPGGTGELFF	TGTGCCAGCAGTGAACACGGCCCCGGTGGCACCGGGGAGCTGTTTTTT
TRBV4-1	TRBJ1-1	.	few	CASSQDFRVDVMNTEAFF	TGCGCCAGCAGCCAAGATTTCAGGGTTGATGTGATGAACACTGAAGCTTTCTTT
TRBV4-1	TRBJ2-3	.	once	CASSQGRRTDTQYF	TGCGCCAGCAGCCAAGGTAGGCGCACAGATACGCAGTATTTT
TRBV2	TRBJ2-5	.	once	CASSKDGQETQYF	TGTGCCAGCAGCAAGGACGGGCAAGAGACCCAGTACTTC
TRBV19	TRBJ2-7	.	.	CASSTGHSQSYEQYF	TGTGCCAGTAGTACGGGCCACAGCCAATCCTACGAGCAGTACTTC
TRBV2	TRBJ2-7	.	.	CASSELTPSSYEQYF	TGTGCCAGCAGTGAACTCACACCGAGCTCCTACGAGCAGTACTTC
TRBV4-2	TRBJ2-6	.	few	CASSQDGILGDVLTF	TGTGCCAGCAGCCAAGATGGGATTCTCGGGGACGTCCTGACTTTC
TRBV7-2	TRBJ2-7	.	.	CASSSPGRASYEQYF	TGTGCCAGCAGCTCGCCGGGACGGGCTTCCTACGAGCAGTACTTC
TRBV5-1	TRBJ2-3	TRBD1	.	CASRTGTGTDTQYF	TGCGCCAGCAGAACAGGGACAGGGACAGATACGCAGTATTTT
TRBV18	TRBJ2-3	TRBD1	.	CASSRRQGQLGTDTQYF	TGTGCCAGCTCGCGCCGACAGGGTCAATTAGGCACAGATACGCAGTATTTT